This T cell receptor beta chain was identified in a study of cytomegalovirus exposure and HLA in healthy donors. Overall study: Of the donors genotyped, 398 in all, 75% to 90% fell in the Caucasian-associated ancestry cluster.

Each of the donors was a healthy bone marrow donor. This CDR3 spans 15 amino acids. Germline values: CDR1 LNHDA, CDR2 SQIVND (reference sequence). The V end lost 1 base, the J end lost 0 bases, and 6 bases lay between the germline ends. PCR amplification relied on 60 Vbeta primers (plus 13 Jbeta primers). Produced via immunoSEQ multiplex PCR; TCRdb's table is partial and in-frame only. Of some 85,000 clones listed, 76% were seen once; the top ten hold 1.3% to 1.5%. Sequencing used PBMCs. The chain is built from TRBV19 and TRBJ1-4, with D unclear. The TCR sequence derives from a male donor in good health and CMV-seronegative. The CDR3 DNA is TGTGCCAGTAGTATAGGACTTGCAACTAATGAAAAACTGTTTTTT. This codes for CASSIGLATNEKLFF.